The next 24 T cell receptor beta chains were all read from a single sample in a study of neurological immune-mediated disorders (dated by TCRdb to between 2018 and 2021). Library preparation employed 5' RACE. Sequencer: Illumina HiSeq 2500. TCRdb itself trimmed the public reads at Q25 with fastp, ran MiXCR and retained productive beta chains. Identical CDR3 proteins give one entry, which carries the most common genes and DNA. In all, the sample holds around 30,000 distinct CDR3 sequences, and roughly 2.7% of those were seen once. Roughly 2% of the sample rests with the top ten. What was sequenced was PBMCs. The receptors derive from a woman in her fifties or sixties with multiple sclerosis.

Ten or more counts support this clonotype. The chain links TRBV7-6 to TRBJ1-2; D not certain. The V end lost 4 bases, the J end lost 2 bases, and 8 bases lay between the germline ends. This CDR3 is 13 amino acids long. Germline CDR1 reads SGHVS; CDR2 reads FNYEAQ. The CDR3, as DNA: TGTGCCAGCAGCTCCGGCAGAAACTATGGCTACACCTTC. This sequence encodes CASSSGRNYGYTF.

The table lists this clonotype with many counts. At one boundary the junction diverges from the germline segment, which might be a read error. The chain links TRBV18 to TRBJ1-6, with a tentative D call TRBD1 (6 bases). Germline V gene sequence: CDR1 KGHSH, CDR2 LQKENI. CDR3 length: 14 residues. The CDR3 coding sequence is TGTGCCAGCTCACCACGGTCAGGGGATTCACCCCTCAACTTT. Translating it yields CASSPRSGDSPLNF. Combining the CDR3 with reference TRBV18 and TRBJ1-6 gives the whole variable domain NAGVMQNPRHLVRRRGQEARLRCSPMKGHSHVYWYRQLPEEGLKFMVYLQKENIIDESGMPKERFSAEFPKEGPSILRIQQVVRGDSAAYFCASSPRSGDSPLNFGNGTRLTVT.

This clonotype appeared many times. The chain is built from TRBV29-1 and TRBJ2-7; no firm D call. In germline, CDR1 is SQVTM, CDR2 ANQGSEA. V was shortened by 7 bases and J by 0 bases, with 10 bases between the two germline ends. CDR3 length: 12 residues. Here the CDR3 reads CSAADISYEQYF. The DNA for the CDR3 is TGCAGCGCCGCAGACATCTCCTACGAGCAGTACTTC.

This clonotype has a count of ten or more. This chain connects TRBV10-3 to TRBJ1-1; perhaps TRBD1 as D (5 bases). From germline, CDR1 is ENHRY and CDR2 SYGVKD. CDR3 length: 15 amino acids. V lost 2 bases and J lost 4, with 14 bases in between. CDR3 nucleotide sequence: TGTGCCATCAGTGAGGCGCAGGGCCCCGGCACTGAAGCTTTCTTT. Translated: CAISEAQGPGTEAFF.

Ten or more counts support this clonotype. The chain recombines TRBV20-1 with TRBJ2-3; D is perhaps TRBD1 (5 bases). Trimming took off 3 bases at V and 0 bases at J, with 7 bases between the two ends. The germline CDR1 and CDR2 sequences are DFQATT and SNEGSKA (reference sequence). This CDR3 region has 13 residues. The CDR3 region is CSASDSSTDTQYF. The DNA of the CDR3 is TGCAGTGCTAGTGACAGCAGCACAGATACGCAGTATTTT.

This clonotype was found many times. The chain uses TRBV7-2 and TRBJ1-1; D gene unclear. The V and J ends lost 5 bases and 2 bases respectively, with 12 bases between them. This CDR3 has 14 amino acids. Per germline, CDR1 SGHTA and CDR2 FQGNSA. The CDR3 region is CASSPSRQNTEAFF. CDR3 nucleotides: TGTGCCAGCAGCCCGAGCCGACAAAACACTGAAGCTTTCTTT.

The table lists this clonotype with many counts. This rearrangement joins TRBV11-2 to TRBJ2-7; 8 bases are shared with TRBD1. The germline CDR1 and CDR2 sequences are SGHAT and FQNNGV. This CDR3 has 13 amino acids. The CDR3 nucleotides are TGTGCGAGCGAGGGACAGGCCGCCTACGAGCAGTACTTC. Amino acid sequence: CASEGQAAYEQYF.

In this sample, this clonotype turned up many times. CDR3: CASTRGGRYNEQFF. The DNA of the CDR3 is TGCGCCAGCACAAGAGGGGGGAGATACAATGAGCAGTTCTTC. This chain joins TRBV5-1 and TRBJ2-1; D may be TRBD1 or TRBD2 (6 bases each). This CDR3 contains 14 residues. V dropped 6 bases and J dropped 4 bases, with 14 bases sitting between them. The V gene's germline CDR1 is SGHRS and CDR2 YFSETQ.

This clonotype was picked up many times. The chain carries TRBV7-2 and TRBJ2-7; the match to TRBD2 covers 7 bases. This CDR3 spans 14 amino acids. Germline assignment: CDR1 SGHTA and CDR2 FQGNSA. The J segment lost 5 bases and the V segment lost 3 bases, leaving 7 bases of the junction unmatched. This CDR3 reads CASSLRLGGDEQYF. The DNA for the CDR3 is TGTGCCAGCAGCTTGCGACTGGGAGGGGACGAGCAGTACTTC. The variable domain in full, with the rest retrieved from reference TRBV7-2 and TRBJ2-7, is GAGVSQSPSNKVTEKGKDVELRCDPISGHTALYWYRQSLGQGLEFLIYFQGNSAPDKSGLPSDRFSAERTGGSVSTLTIQRTQQEDSAVYLCASSLRLGGDEQYFGPGTRLTVT.

This clonotype showed up many times. The J gene is TRBJ1-1, the V gene TRBV5-1, with 9 bases matching TRBD1. The CDR3 runs 15 residues. Germline values: CDR1 SGHRS, CDR2 YFSETQ. Trimming took 0 bases from V and 2 from J; bases not matched to a gene: 2. The CDR3 spells CASSLEGQGNTEAFF. CDR3 bases: TGCGCCAGCAGCTTGGAGGGACAGGGCAACACTGAAGCTTTCTTT.

By frequency in the sample, this clonotype is medium-sized. This chain connects TRBV20-1 to TRBJ2-7; 14 bases map to TRBD2. V dropped 7 bases and J dropped 0; count of bases not matched to a gene: 5. There are 15 residues in the CDR3. CDR1 and CDR2 (germline): DFQATT, SNEGSKA (reference sequence). CDR3 coding DNA: TGCAGTGGACTAGCGGGGGGGAGAAGCTCCTACGAGCAGTACTTC. As protein: CSGLAGGRSSYEQYF.

This clonotype occurred many times. The V gene is TRBV5-1, the J gene TRBJ2-5; a weak D match, TRBD1 (6 bases). Per the germline V gene, CDR1 is SGHRS and CDR2 is YFSETQ. The CDR3 totals 15 residues. V lost 2 bases, J lost 3 bases, and 14 bases lay in between. The CDR3 DNA reads TGCGCCAGCAGCTTCGCCAGGGGCGTCGAAGAGACCCAGTACTTC. Its translation: CASSFARGVEETQYF.

By frequency in the sample, this clonotype is medium-sized (0.01 to 0.1%). The chain has TRBV24-1 and TRBJ1-2; weak D call: TRBD1 (6 bases). Germline V lookup: CDR1 KGHDR, CDR2 SFDVKD. Deletions cut 4 bases from V and 4 bases from J, with 12 bases between. The CDR3 is made up of 14 amino acids. The CDR3 region has the DNA TGTGCCACCAGTGACTCAGGACAGTTCTATGGCTACACCTTC. This sequence encodes CATSDSGQFYGYTF.

This clonotype was detected ten times or more. The chain employs TRBV19 and TRBJ2-7, with 8 bases identical to TRBD1. Per the germline V gene, CDR1 is LNHDA and CDR2 is SQIVND (reference sequence). Trimming cost V 11 bases and J 3 bases; bases outside gene matches: 9. The CDR3 sequence is 13 residues long. CDR3 DNA sequence: TGTGCCGGTACCAGGACAGGGAGCTACGAGCAGTACTTC. Amino acids: CAGTRTGSYEQYF. Supplemented by reference TRBV19 and TRBJ2-7, the full variable domain reads DGGITQSPKYLFRKEGQNVTLSCEQNLNHDAMYWYRQDPGQGLRLIYYSQIVNDFQKGDIAEGYSVSREKKESFPLTVTSAQKNPTAFYLCAGTRTGSYEQYFGPGTRLTVT.

This clonotype has a count of ten or more. This chain links TRBV9 with TRBJ2-4; 7 nucleotides align to TRBD2. The CDR3 is 16 residues long. Germline CDR1 SGDLS, CDR2 YYNGEE. Trimming at V came to 0 bases and at J to 6 bases, leaving 9 bases not matched to a gene. The CDR3 protein is CASSVALAAEGNIQYF. CDR3 bases: TGTGCCAGCAGCGTAGCGCTAGCGGCGGAAGGAAACATTCAGTACTTC.

This clonotype was seen ten or more times. The chain combines TRBV5-1 with TRBJ2-1; D possibly matches TRBD1 or TRBD2 (5 bases each). The germline gives CDR1 SGHRS, CDR2 YFSETQ. The CDR3 totals 16 residues. V was shortened by 0 bases and J by 2 bases, with 12 bases between the two germline ends. CDR3 residues: CASSLAFGTPYNEQFF. CDR3 nucleotide sequence: TGCGCCAGCAGCTTGGCCTTCGGGACGCCCTACAATGAGCAGTTCTTC.

In this sample, this clonotype turned up many times. This chain links TRBV20-1 with TRBJ1-6; TRBD1 matches at 9 bases. Germline lookup yields CDR1 DFQATT and CDR2 SNEGSKA (reference sequence). This CDR3 contains 14 residues. CDR3 region: CSVPPGQGGSPLHF. In nucleotides, the CDR3 is TGCAGCGTACCCCCGGGACAGGGAGGTTCACCCCTCCACTTT.

At least ten counts were recorded for this clonotype. This chain joins TRBV12-3 or TRBV12-4 and TRBJ2-7; 12 nucleotides line up with TRBD2. The CDR3 extends over 15 amino acids. The V gene end was trimmed by 6 bases and the J gene end by 0 bases; junction bases not matched to a gene: 3. The CDR3 coding sequence is TGTGCCAGCAGGGCGACTAGCGGGGGCTCCTACGAGCAGTACTTC. Translated: CASRATSGGSYEQYF.

This clonotype was detected many times. This chain joins TRBV6-2 or TRBV6-3 and TRBJ2-7, with D possibly matching TRBD1 (6 bases). Germline V lookup: CDR1 MNHEY, CDR2 SVGEGT. The V end lost 6 bases, the J end lost 5 bases, and 11 bases lay between the germline ends. The CDR3 is made up of 12 amino acids. The CDR3 bases are TGTGCCAGCAGCCAAACAGGGAACGAGCAGTACTTC. It translates to CASSQTGNEQYF.

This clonotype was seen at least ten times. The chain joins TRBV6-1 to TRBJ2-5; TRBD2 might be the D (5 bases). V shed 7 bases and J shed 5 bases, with 17 bases lying between them. The V gene's germline CDR1 is MNHNS and CDR2 SASEGT. The CDR3 contains 14 residues. The CDR3 DNA reads TGTGCCAGCACCCGGGTACGGGGTGGGGAGACCCAGTACTTC. This encodes CASTRVRGGETQYF.

This clonotype was seen repeatedly, ten times or more. The chain combines TRBV12-3 or TRBV12-4 with TRBJ1-1; TRBD1 aligns across 10 bases. J lost 5 bases, V lost 6 bases, and 9 bases had no gene match. The CDR3 spans 15 residues. The CDR3 DNA reads TGTGCCAGCAGAGTACCGGGACAGGGGAAGACTGAAGCTTTCTTT. As protein: CASRVPGQGKTEAFF.

This clonotype was counted many times. The rearrangement uses TRBV7-2 and TRBJ1-1, with 12 bases lining up with TRBD1. The junction had 4 bases not matched to a gene; V was cut back by 4 bases and J by 4 bases. The CDR3 consists of 15 residues. Germline CDR1 reads SGHTA; CDR2 reads FQGNSA. CDR3 region: CASSSTGQGATEAFF. The DNA of the CDR3 is TGTGCCAGCAGCTCAACGGGACAGGGGGCCACTGAAGCTTTCTTT.

This clonotype was counted ten times or more. The chain has TRBV3-1 and TRBJ1-2; no definite D call. Germline loops: CDR1 LGHDT, CDR2 YNNKEL (reference sequence). Trimming left V 1 base short and J 8 bases short, with 8 bases between. The CDR3 runs to 12 residues. In nucleotides, the CDR3 is TGTGCCAGCAGCCAAGTTGGGAACGGCTACACCTTC. It specifies CASSQVGNGYTF.

This clonotype was detected ten times or more. The chain links TRBV10-3 to TRBJ2-3; 9 nucleotides align to TRBD2. V was pared by 5 bases and J by 2 bases, with 8 bases of the junction left unmatched. Germline lookup yields CDR1 ENHRY and CDR2 SYGVKD. This CDR3 is built from 16 residues. The DNA for the CDR3 is TGTGCCATCAGTCGGGTAGCGGGGGTTCCCACAGATACGCAGTATTTT. It is translated as CAISRVAGVPTDTQYF.